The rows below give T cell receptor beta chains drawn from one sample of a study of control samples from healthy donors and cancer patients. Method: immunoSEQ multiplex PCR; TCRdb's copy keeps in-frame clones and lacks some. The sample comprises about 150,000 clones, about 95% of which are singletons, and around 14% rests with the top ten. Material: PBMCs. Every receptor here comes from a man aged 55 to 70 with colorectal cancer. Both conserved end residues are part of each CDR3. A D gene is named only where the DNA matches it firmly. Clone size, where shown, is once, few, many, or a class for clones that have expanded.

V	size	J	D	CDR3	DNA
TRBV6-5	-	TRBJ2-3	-	CASSYGAPIPDTQYF	TGTGCCAGCAGTTACGGTGCTCCTATACCAGATACGCAGTATTTT
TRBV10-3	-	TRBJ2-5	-	CAISAGRGQETQYF	TGTGCCATCAGTGCAGGGAGGGGGCAGGAGACCCAGTACTTC
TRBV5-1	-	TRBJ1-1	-	CASSPMGGNTEAFF	TGCGCCAGCAGCCCTATGGGGGGTAACACTGAAGCTTTCTTT
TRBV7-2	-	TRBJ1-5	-	CASSLVSSGIQPQHF	TGTGCCAGCAGCTTAGTTTCGTCGGGGATTCAGCCCCAGCATTTT
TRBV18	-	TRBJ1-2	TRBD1	CASSPTAGTDYGYTF	TGTGCCAGCTCACCTACCGCCGGGACAGACTATGGCTACACCTTC
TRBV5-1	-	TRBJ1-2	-	CASSTTGPPYGYTF	TGCGCCAGCAGCACAACAGGGCCACCCTATGGCTACACCTTC
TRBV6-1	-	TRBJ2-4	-	CASSEAEVVWNIQYF	TGTGCCAGCAGTGAAGCGGAAGTAGTATGGAACATTCAGTACTTC
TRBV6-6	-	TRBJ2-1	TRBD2	CASSLGGGYNEQFF	TGTGCCAGCAGTTTGGGGGGAGGGTACAATGAGCAGTTCTTC
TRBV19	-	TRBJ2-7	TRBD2	CASSPTSSSYEQYF	TGTGCCAGTAGTCCGACTAGCTCTTCCTACGAGCAGTACTTC
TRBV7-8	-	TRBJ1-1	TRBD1	CASSARQGTVNTEAFF	TGTGCCAGCAGCGCCAGACAGGGTACCGTGAACACTGAAGCTTTCTTT
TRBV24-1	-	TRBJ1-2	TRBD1	CAVGTGGGYGYTF	TGTGCCGTTGGGACAGGGGGCGGTTATGGCTACACCTTC
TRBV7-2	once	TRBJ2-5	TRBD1	CASSLARNRGRETQYF	TGTGCCAGCAGCTTAGCGCGGAACAGGGGGAGGGAGACCCAGTACTTC
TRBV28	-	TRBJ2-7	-	CASSVSYEQYF	TGTGCCAGCAGCGTCTCCTACGAGCAGTACTTC
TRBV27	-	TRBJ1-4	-	CASTMGEGEKLFF	TGTGCCAGCACTATGGGGGAGGGGGAAAAACTGTTTTTT
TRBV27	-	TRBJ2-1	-	CASSLGADNEQFF	TGTGCCAGCAGTTTAGGGGCGGACAATGAGCAGTTCTTC
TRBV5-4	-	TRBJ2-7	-	CASSLEANYEQYF	TGTGCCAGCAGCTTGGAGGCCAACTACGAGCAGTACTTC
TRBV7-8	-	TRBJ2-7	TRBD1	CASSWTGGSYEQYF	TGTGCCAGCAGCTGGACAGGGGGCAGCTACGAGCAGTACTTC
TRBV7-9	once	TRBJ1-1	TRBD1	CASTPQGATGAFF	TGTGCCAGCACCCCTCAGGGGGCTACCGGAGCTTTCTTT
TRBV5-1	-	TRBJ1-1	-	CASSSSGHGGAEAFF	TGCGCCAGCAGCTCCTCGGGACACGGGGGCGCTGAAGCTTTCTTT
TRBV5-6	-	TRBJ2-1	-	CASSLVDRANEQFF	TGTGCCAGCAGCTTGGTTGATAGGGCCAATGAGCAGTTCTTC
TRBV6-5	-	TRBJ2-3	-	CASGRRQGVPDTQYF	TGTGCCAGCGGGAGGAGACAGGGAGTTCCAGATACGCAGTATTTT
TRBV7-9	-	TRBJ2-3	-	CASSLNEDTQYF	TGTGCCAGCAGCTTAAATGAGGATACGCAGTATTTT
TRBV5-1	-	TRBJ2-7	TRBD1	CASSLVGTGGEQYF	TGCGCCAGCAGCTTGGTTGGGACAGGGGGCGAGCAGTACTTC
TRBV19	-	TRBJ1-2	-	CASSQPGSWIAGYTF	TGTGCCAGTAGTCAGCCCGGGTCCTGGATTGCTGGCTACACCTTC
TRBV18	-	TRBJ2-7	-	CASSSGPDYEQYF	TGTGCCAGCTCATCCGGACCTGACTACGAGCAGTACTTC
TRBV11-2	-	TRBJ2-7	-	CASSFSDGSYEQYF	TGTGCCAGCAGCTTCTCGGACGGTTCCTACGAGCAGTACTTC
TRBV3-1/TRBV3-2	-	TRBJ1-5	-	CASSQGGLLSNQPQHF	TGTGCCAGCAGCCAAGGGGGGCTTCTGTCAAATCAGCCCCAGCATTTT
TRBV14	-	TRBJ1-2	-	CASSPRGTDGYTF	TGTGCCAGCAGCCCCCGCGGTACGGATGGCTACACCTTC
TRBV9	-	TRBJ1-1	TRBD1	CASSREGQGAEAFF	TGTGCCAGCAGCAGGGAGGGACAGGGCGCTGAAGCTTTCTTT
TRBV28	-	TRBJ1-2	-	CASSSTGIPTGAYGYTF	TGTGCCAGCAGTTCCACAGGCATACCCACTGGGGCGTATGGCTACACCTTC
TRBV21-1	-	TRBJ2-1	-	CASSIAGQGGGEQFF	TGTGCCAGCAGCATAGCCGGACAGGGGGGAGGTGAGCAGTTCTTC
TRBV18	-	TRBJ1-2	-	CASSPQQGDGYTF	TGTGCCAGCTCACCGCAACAGGGCGACGGCTACACCTTC
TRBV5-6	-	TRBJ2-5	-	CASIIAGLRSETQYF	TGTGCCAGCATAATAGCTGGTCTTCGTTCGGAGACCCAGTACTTC
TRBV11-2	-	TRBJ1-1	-	CASSLTGMNTEAFF	TGTGCCAGCAGCTTAACAGGGATGAACACTGAAGCTTTCTTT
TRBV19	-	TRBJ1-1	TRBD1	CASSRTGQMNTEAFF	TGTGCCAGTAGCAGGACAGGGCAGATGAACACTGAAGCTTTCTTT
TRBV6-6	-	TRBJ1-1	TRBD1	CASRVGGVNTEAFF	TGTGCCAGCAGAGTAGGGGGCGTGAACACTGAAGCTTTCTTT
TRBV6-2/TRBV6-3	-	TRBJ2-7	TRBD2	CASSVAGDPYEQYF	TGTGCCAGCAGTGTAGCGGGGGACCCCTACGAGCAGTACTTC
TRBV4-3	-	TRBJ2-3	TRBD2	CASSQVGGGAGDTQYF	TGCGCCAGCAGCCAAGTTGGCGGGGGGGCCGGAGATACGCAGTATTTT
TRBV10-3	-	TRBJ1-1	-	CAISESWGANTEAFF	TGTGCCATCAGTGAGTCCTGGGGGGCGAACACTGAAGCTTTCTTT
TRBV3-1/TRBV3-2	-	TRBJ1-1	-	CASAKQNTEAFF	TGTGCCAGCGCCAAACAAAACACTGAAGCTTTCTTT
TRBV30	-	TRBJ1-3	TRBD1	CAWRPRQGNSGNTIYF	TGTGCCTGGAGGCCCCGACAGGGAAACTCTGGAAACACCATATATTTT
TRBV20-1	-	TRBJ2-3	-	CSPVERDTQYF	TGCAGTCCCGTTGAGCGAGATACGCAGTATTTT
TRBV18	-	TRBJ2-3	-	CASSPLGGGDTQYF	TGTGCCAGCTCACCTCTTGGTGGCGGGGATACGCAGTATTTT
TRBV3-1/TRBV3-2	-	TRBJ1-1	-	CASSRRGRAGNTEAFF	TGTGCCAGCAGCCGTCGGGGACGGGCCGGGAACACTGAAGCTTTCTTT
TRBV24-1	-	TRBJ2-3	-	CATSRRDNTDTQYF	TGTGCCACCAGCCGCCGGGACAATACAGATACGCAGTATTTT
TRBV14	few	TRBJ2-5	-	CASSRTSGSSQETQYF	TGTGCCAGCAGCCGTACCTCAGGGAGCAGCCAAGAGACCCAGTACTTC
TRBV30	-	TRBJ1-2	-	CAWTSPQARGYGYTF	TGTGCCTGGACCTCGCCGCAGGCGAGGGGGTATGGCTACACCTTC
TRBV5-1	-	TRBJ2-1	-	CASSPGQLFNEQFF	TGCGCCAGCAGCCCCGGACAGTTATTCAATGAGCAGTTCTTC
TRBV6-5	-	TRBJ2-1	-	CASRLGEYNEQFF	TGTGCCAGCAGACTGGGGGAATACAATGAGCAGTTCTTC
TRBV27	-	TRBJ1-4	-	CASSRMFQGGSKLFF	TGTGCCAGCAGTCGCATGTTCCAGGGAGGGTCAAAACTGTTTTTT
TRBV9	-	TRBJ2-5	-	CASSVGTTIQETQYF	TGTGCCAGCAGCGTAGGTACCACCATCCAAGAGACCCAGTACTTC
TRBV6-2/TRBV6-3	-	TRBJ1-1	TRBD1	CASSRDRGTEAFF	TGTGCCAGCAGCCGGGACAGGGGGACTGAAGCTTTCTTT
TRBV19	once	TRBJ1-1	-	CASSMSRDTEAFF	TGTGCCAGTAGCATGTCCCGCGACACTGAAGCTTTCTTT
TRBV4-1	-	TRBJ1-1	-	CASSQGLSEDTEAFF	TGCGCCAGCAGCCAGGGTCTCAGTGAGGACACTGAAGCTTTCTTT
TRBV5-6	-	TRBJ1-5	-	CASSLRGWRRKNQPQHF	TGTGCCAGCAGCTTGAGGGGATGGAGGCGGAAGAATCAGCCCCAGCATTTT
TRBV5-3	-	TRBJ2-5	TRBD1	CARSGDSLETQYF	TGTGCCAGAAGCGGGGACAGTTTGGAGACCCAGTACTTC